The 2 T cell receptor beta chains below were found in one sample sequenced in a study of Graves' ophthalmopathy and Graves' hyperthyroidism. RNA served as the template for amplifying TCR beta CDR3 regions. Investigators did first-round RT-PCR with HTBI primers, then second-round multiplex PCR. TCRdb reprocessed the multiplex PCR reads via MiXCR and lists one record per CDR3 protein. This sample carries around 600,000 distinct CDR3 sequences, roughly 41% of them seen once, and the ten largest clones take over 2.5%. Sequencing used peripheral blood. Receptor source: an adult man with Graves' ophthalmopathy.

This clonotype was seen at least ten times. V and J are TRBV2 and TRBJ1-6, with 8 positions matching TRBD1. The ends lost 4 bases at V and 10 bases at J; junction bases unmatched: 3. The CDR3 runs to 13 residues. The germline CDR1 and CDR2 sequences are SNHLY and FYNNEI. In DNA, the CDR3 is TGTGCCAGCAGTGGGACAGGGTCATCACCCCTCCACTTT. This gives the protein CASSGTGSSPLHF.

Of note for this clonotype: A much larger clone differs by one base, so this may be a read error. The CDR3 here is CASSVPSTAEAFF. In DNA, the CDR3 is TGTGCCAGCAGCGTCCCGAGTACGGCTGAAGCTTTCTTT. The chain links TRBV7-2 to TRBJ1-1; D gene ambiguous. Germline V gene data show CDR1 as SGHTA and CDR2 as FQGNSA. V lost 5 bases and J lost 6, with 13 bases in between. This CDR3 comprises 13 residues.